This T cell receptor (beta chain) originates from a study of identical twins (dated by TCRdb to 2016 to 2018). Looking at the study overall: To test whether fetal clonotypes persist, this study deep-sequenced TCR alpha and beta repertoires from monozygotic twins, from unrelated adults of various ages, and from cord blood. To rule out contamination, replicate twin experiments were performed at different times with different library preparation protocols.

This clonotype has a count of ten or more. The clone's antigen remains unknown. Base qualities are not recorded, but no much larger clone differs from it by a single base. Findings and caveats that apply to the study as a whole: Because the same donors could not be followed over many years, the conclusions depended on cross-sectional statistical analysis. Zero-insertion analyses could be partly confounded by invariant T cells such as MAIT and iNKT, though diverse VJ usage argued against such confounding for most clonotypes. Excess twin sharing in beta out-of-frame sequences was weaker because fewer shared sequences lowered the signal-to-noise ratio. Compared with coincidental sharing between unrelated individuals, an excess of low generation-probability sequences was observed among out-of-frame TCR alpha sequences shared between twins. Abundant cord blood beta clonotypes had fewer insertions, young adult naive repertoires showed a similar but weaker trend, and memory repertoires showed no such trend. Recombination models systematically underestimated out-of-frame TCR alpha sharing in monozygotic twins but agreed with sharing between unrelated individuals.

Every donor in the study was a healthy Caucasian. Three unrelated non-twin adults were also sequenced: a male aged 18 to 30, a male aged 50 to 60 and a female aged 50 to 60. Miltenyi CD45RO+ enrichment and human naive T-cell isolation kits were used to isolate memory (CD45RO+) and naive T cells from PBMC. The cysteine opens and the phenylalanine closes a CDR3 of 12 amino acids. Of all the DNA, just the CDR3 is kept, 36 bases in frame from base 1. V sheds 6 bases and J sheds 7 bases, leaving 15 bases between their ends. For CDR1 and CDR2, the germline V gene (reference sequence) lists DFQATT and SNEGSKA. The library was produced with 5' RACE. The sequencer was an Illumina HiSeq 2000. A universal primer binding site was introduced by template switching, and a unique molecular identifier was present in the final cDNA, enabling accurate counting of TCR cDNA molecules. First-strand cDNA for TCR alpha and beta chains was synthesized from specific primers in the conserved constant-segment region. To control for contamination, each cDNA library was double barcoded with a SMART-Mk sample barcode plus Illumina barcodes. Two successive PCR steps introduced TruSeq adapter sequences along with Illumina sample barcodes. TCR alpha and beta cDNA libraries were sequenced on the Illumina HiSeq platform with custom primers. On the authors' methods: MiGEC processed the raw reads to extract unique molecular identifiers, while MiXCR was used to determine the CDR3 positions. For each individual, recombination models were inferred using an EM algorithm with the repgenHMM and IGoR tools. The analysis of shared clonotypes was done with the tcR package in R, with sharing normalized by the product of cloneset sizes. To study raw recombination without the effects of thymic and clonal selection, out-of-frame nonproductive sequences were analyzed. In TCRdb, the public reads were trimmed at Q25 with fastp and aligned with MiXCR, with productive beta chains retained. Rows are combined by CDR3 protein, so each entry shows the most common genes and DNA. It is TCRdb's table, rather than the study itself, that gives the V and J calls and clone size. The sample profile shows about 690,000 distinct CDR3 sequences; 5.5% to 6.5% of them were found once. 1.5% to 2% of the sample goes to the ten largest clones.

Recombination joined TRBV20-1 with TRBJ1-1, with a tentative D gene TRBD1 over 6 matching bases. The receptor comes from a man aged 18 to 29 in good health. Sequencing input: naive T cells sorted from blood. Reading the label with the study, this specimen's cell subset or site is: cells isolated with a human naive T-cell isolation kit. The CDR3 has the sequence CSAAAGASEAFF. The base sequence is TGCAGTGCCGCGGCAGGGGCGAGTGAAGCTTTCTTT.